This TCR beta chain emerged from a study of blood T cell repertoires in COVID-19. Germline V gene lookup returns CDR1 SGHRS and CDR2 YFSETQ. This CDR3 has 14 amino acids. V dropped 4 bases and J dropped 4 bases, with 14 bases sitting between them. The table came from immunoSEQ multiplex PCR; TCRdb's copy has only in-frame clones and leaves some out. The sample yields about 110,000 clones, about four fifths seen once. This clonotype originated in a woman aged 60 to 75 with acute or convalescent COVID-19. Input material: peripheral blood. The chain links TRBV5-1 to TRBJ1-1; D is unresolved. CDR3 region: CASSQGLEGTEAFF. CDR3 sequence (DNA): TGCGCCAGCAGCCAAGGGCTCGAGGGCACTGAAGCTTTCTTT.